This T cell receptor (beta chain) was obtained from a study of blood T cell repertoires in COVID-19. Using immunoSEQ multiplex PCR, the repertoire was profiled, and TCRdb retains in-frame clones only, with some absent. Here the sample spans about 62,000 clones, roughly 90% being singletons. V was clipped by 10 bases and J by 3 bases; unmatched bases: 11. Germline V gene lookup returns CDR1 LNHDA and CDR2 SQIVND (reference sequence). There are 16 residues in the CDR3. The material sequenced was peripheral blood. The sequence was obtained from a human donor in a cohort sampled during active COVID-19. The chain uses TRBV19 and TRBJ2-1, with 11 bases matching TRBD2. CDR3 bases: TGTGCCACGAAAGTAACTGGACTAGCGGGCTACAATGAGCAGTTCTTC. It encodes CATKVTGLAGYNEQFF.